The 2 T cell receptor beta chains below come from one sample, sequenced in a study of blood T cell repertoires in COVID-19. Profiling relied on immunoSEQ multiplex PCR, and the TCRdb table lists in-frame clones only, not all of them. The data show a few hundred thousand clones, with more than 75% seen just once and around 2% held by the top ten. Material for sequencing was PBMCs or T cells enriched from blood (not recorded which). The receptors come from an older woman in a cohort exposed to, infected with or recovered from COVID-19 (not recorded which).

This sequence joins TRBV5-4 and TRBJ1-6; tentative D call: TRBD1 (6 bases). The CDR3 runs to 15 residues. Deletions cut 0 bases from V and 7 bases from J, with 11 bases between. Germline lookup yields CDR1 SGHNT and CDR2 YYREEE (reference sequence). The CDR3 DNA is TGTGCCAGCAGCTTGGGGGGACATACCAATTCACCCCTCCACTTT. Residues: CASSLGGHTNSPLHF.

The chain has TRBV28 and TRBJ1-2; 9 positions match TRBD1. V dropped 6 bases and J dropped 8; count of bases not matched to a gene: 16. There are 16 residues in the CDR3. CDR1 is MDHEN and CDR2 is SYDVKM in the germline V gene. CDR3 protein: CASSSPGTGRRVGYTF. In DNA, the CDR3 is TGTGCCAGCAGCAGTCCCGGGACAGGGAGGCGAGTCGGCTACACCTTC.